Presented here are 14 T cell receptor beta chains from one specimen sequenced in a study of shared clonotypes between healthy human individuals. Only in-frame clones appear in the TCRdb table, and some are missing; sequencing was by immunoSEQ multiplex PCR. The sample records about 1 million clones, around 76% being singletons. Sequencing was performed on memory CD4+ T cells sorted from blood. Stated subset: CD45RA-negative fraction. These receptors all stem from a man aged 18 to 35 in good health.

This clone was recorded a few times. The CDR3 DNA reads TGCGCCAGCAGCCAAGAATCGTTGGGCGGGAGGGTAGCTGGGGCCAACGTCCTGACTTTC. This sequence encodes CASSQESLGGRVAGANVLTF. V is TRBV4-3 and J is TRBJ2-6; 9 bases line up with TRBD2. V trimming: 0 bases; J trimming: 2 bases; junction bases outside the gene matches: 11. The CDR3 is made up of 20 amino acids. CDR1 and CDR2 from the germline V gene are LGHNA and YSLEER.

J is TRBJ2-2 and V is TRBV11-2, with D possibly being TRBD1 or TRBD2 (5 bases each). The V gene lost 1 base and the J gene lost 4 bases, with 10 bases spanning the gap. Germline-derived CDR1 and CDR2 are SGHAT and FQNNGV. This CDR3 is 15 amino acids long. In DNA, the CDR3 is TGTGCCAGCAGCTTAGCAGGGAGTGCCACCGGGGAGCTGTTTTTT. Amino acids: CASSLAGSATGELFF.

V gene TRBV2 combines with J gene TRBJ1-2; possibly TRBD1 for D (5 bases). CDR3 length: 15 amino acids. From germline, CDR1 is SNHLY and CDR2 FYNNEI. The V end was cut by 4 bases, the J end by 0 bases, with 12 bases between. CDR3 sequence: CASSVDDRPNYGYTF. Written as DNA, the CDR3 is TGTGCCAGCAGTGTGGATGACAGACCTAACTATGGCTACACCTTC.

V and J are TRBV12-5 and TRBJ1-6; 9 nucleotides align to TRBD1. CDR3 length: 15 residues. Germline loops: CDR1 LGHNT, CDR2 FRNRAP. The trim removed 5 bases at V and 7 bases at J, leaving 6 bases unmatched. The CDR3 protein is CASGPDRGPNSPLHF. The CDR3 DNA follows: TGTGCTAGTGGTCCGGACAGGGGTCCGAATTCACCCCTCCACTTT.

The chain has TRBV7-8 and TRBJ1-3; D gene unclear. The CDR3 loop spans 14 amino acids. With 6 bases removed from V and 0 bases from J, the gap between germline ends came to 9 bases. The germline gives CDR1 SGHVS, CDR2 FQNEAQ. The CDR3 sequence: CASSTAYSGNTIYF. DNA for the CDR3: TGTGCCAGCAGTACAGCATACTCTGGAAACACCATATATTTT.

This chain joins TRBV5-4 and TRBJ1-1; 7 bases are shared with TRBD1. This CDR3 region has 15 residues. The junction had 9 bases not matched to a gene; V was cut back by 6 bases and J by 1 base. CDR1 SGHNT and CDR2 YYREEE come from the germline V gene (reference sequence). This CDR3 reads CASTPGGQANTEAFF. CDR3 in DNA: TGTGCCAGCACCCCTGGAGGACAGGCGAACACTGAAGCTTTCTTT.

This clone was picked up one time. V usage is TRBV7-9 and J usage is TRBJ2-1, with TRBD2 identical over 10 bases. Germline values: CDR1 SEHNR, CDR2 FQNEAQ (reference sequence). Trimming removed 8 bases from V and 4 bases from J; junction bases left unmatched: 8. This CDR3 has 15 residues. The CDR3 nucleotides are TGTGCCAGCGGTTCCGGGACTAGCGCTTACAATGAGCAGTTCTTC. Protein: CASGSGTSAYNEQFF.

This clone was seen a handful of times. V and J are TRBV5-6 and TRBJ2-1; D unclear. There are 16 residues in the CDR3. Per the germline V gene, CDR1 is SGHDT and CDR2 is YYEEEE. V was cut by 0 bases and J by 0 bases, with 10 bases left in between. CDR3 sequence: CASSLGELTSYNEQFF. The CDR3 bases are TGTGCCAGCAGCTTGGGGGAACTCACCTCCTACAATGAGCAGTTCTTC. Based on the CDR3 plus reference TRBV5-6 and TRBJ2-1, the full variable domain is DAGVTQSPTHLIKTRGQQVTLRCSPKSGHDTVSWYQQALGQGPQFIFQYYEEEERQRGNFPDRFSGHQFPNYSSELNVNALLLGDSALYLCASSLGELTSYNEQFFGPGTRLTVL.

The rearrangement joins TRBV5-1 to TRBJ2-7; possible D gene TRBD1, 5 bases. V shed 1 base and J shed 0 bases, with 8 bases lying between them. CDR3 length: 14 residues. Germline values: CDR1 SGHRS, CDR2 YFSETQ. The CDR3 is CASSLWQGSYEQYF. The CDR3 DNA is TGCGCCAGCAGCTTGTGGCAGGGCTCCTACGAGCAGTACTTC.

This clone was found a few times. This sequence joins TRBV11-2 and TRBJ2-4; the D is unclear. Germline lookup yields CDR1 SGHAT and CDR2 FQNNGV. This CDR3 region has 15 residues. Trimming shortened V by 2 bases and J by 3 bases, and 11 bases separated the two germline ends. CDR3 DNA sequence: TGTGCCAGCAGCTTAACCCCCATAGGCAAAAACATTCAGTACTTC. Its protein product is CASSLTPIGKNIQYF.

There are many counts of this clone. Other DNA sequences in the sample encode the same CDR3. CDR3 coding DNA: TGTGCCAGTAGTACAACCGGGGAGCTGTTTTTT. Protein: CASSTTGELFF. The J gene is TRBJ2-2, the V gene TRBV19; D gene unclear. The CDR3 has 11 amino acids. The ends were cut back, 4 bases at V and 5 bases at J, with 2 bases in the middle. CDR1 LNHDA and CDR2 SQIVND come from the germline V gene (reference sequence).

The rearrangement links TRBV6-5 to TRBJ2-7, with a possible D match to TRBD1 (6 bases). The V end was cut by 2 bases, the J end by 3 bases, with 11 bases between. Germline V CDR1 and CDR2: MNHEY, SVGAGI. This CDR3 has 14 amino acids. The CDR3 DNA follows: TGTGCCAGCAGTTACGAAAGCAGGGGCTACGAGCAGTACTTC. Translation: CASSYESRGYEQYF.

The chain couples TRBV7-2 to TRBJ2-2; D perhaps matches TRBD1 (5 bases). The V gene lost 5 bases and the J gene lost 4 bases, with 17 bases spanning the gap. CDR1 is SGHTA, CDR2 FQGNSA, per germline. This CDR3 spans 16 amino acids. The DNA of the CDR3 is TGTGCCAGCAGCCTTAGGGGCTCCACGGCCACCGGGGAGCTGTTTTTT. Protein: CASSLRGSTATGELFF.

The rearrangement uses TRBV5-4 and TRBJ1-4, with unresolved D. Germline-derived CDR1 and CDR2 are SGHNT and YYREEE (reference sequence). This CDR3 region has 13 residues. V lost 5 bases to trimming and J lost 3 bases, with 8 bases between them. Here the CDR3 reads CASSNSPNEKLFF. CDR3 DNA: TGTGCCAGCAGTAACAGTCCTAATGAAAAACTGTTTTTT.